The 26 T cell receptor beta chains given below trace back to one sample, sequenced in a study of CD8+CD57+ T cells in acquired aplastic anemia. Genomic DNA provided the template from which TCR beta VDJ and CDR3 profiles were obtained. TCRdb processed the reads anew with MiXCR; each CDR3 protein has one entry. This sample carries 200,000 to 300,000 distinct CDR3 sequences, 82% of them seen once, and the ten largest clones take approximately 40%. All patients picked for sequencing had shown, by flow cytometry, an expansion of CD8+CD57+ cells. What was sequenced was sorted CD4+, CD8+, or CD8+CD57+ T cells (not recorded which) from PBMCs. Receptors originate from a human donor with aplastic anemia.

As to this clonotype: An end of the junction does not agree with germline; a read error may underlie this. The chain has TRBV9 and TRBJ1-2; D unclear. Germline CDR1 and CDR2: SGDLS and YYNGEE. The CDR3 spans 13 residues. The CDR3 DNA reads TGTGCCAGCAGAGAAGGCCTTGCAGGTGGCTACTCCTTC. This gives the protein CASREGLAGGYSF.

In the case of this clonotype: One end of the junction varies from germline; a read error may be responsible. The rearrangement links TRBV7-8 to TRBJ1-2; TRBD1 is a possible D gene (5 bases). CDR3 length: 13 amino acids. Germline V gene data show CDR1 as SGHVS and CDR2 as FQNEAQ. CDR3 nucleotide sequence: TGCGCCAGCAGCCTAGGGGTTGCAGGTGGCTACCCCTTT. Its translation is CASSLGVAGGYPF.

The chain has TRBV7-2 and TRBJ2-7; 8 positions agree with TRBD2. Germline values: CDR1 SGHTA, CDR2 FQGNSA. Trimming cost V 1 base and J 7 bases; bases outside gene matches: 12. The CDR3 sequence is 16 residues long. Written as DNA, the CDR3 is TGTGCCAGCAGCTTAGTGGCCAGGGGAGTAGCGGGAGAGCAGTACGTC. Translated, it gives CASSLVARGVAGEQYV.

On this clonotype: At one boundary the junction diverges from the germline segment, which might be a read error. The chain links TRBV7-3 to TRBJ1-1; 9 nucleotides line up with TRBD1. The CDR3 is 15 amino acids. CDR1 and CDR2 from the germline V gene are SGHTA and FQGTGA. In DNA form, the CDR3 reads TGTGCCAGCAGCTCAAGTCGGACAGGGGACACTGCACCTTACTTC. Encoded protein: CASSSSRTGDTAPYF.

The chain recombines TRBV9 with TRBJ2-2; TRBD2 is a possible D gene (6 bases). The CDR3 length is 15 residues. V was cut by 7 bases and J by 11 bases, with 24 bases left in between. The germline CDR1 and CDR2 sequences are SGDLS and YYNGEE. For the CDR3, the DNA is TGTGCCAGCGGAGGATCAGCGGGTAACCACGACGAGCTGTTTTTT. Amino acids: CASGGSAGNHDELFF.

This clonotype occurred once. This is likely a read error, given that the CDR3 carries no conserved phenylalanine or tryptophan at its end. The DNA is left out, because the CDR3 cannot be placed on it with certainty; the CDR3 is given as TCRdb lists it. V and J are TRBV7-2 and TRBJ1-2. In germline, CDR1 is SGHTA, CDR2 FQGNSA. The CDR3 length equals 13 residues, ends included. CDR3: CASSLRGAADYGY.

The chain couples TRBV5-4 to TRBJ2-3; D might be TRBD2 (5 bases). CDR1 is SGHNT, CDR2 YYREEE, per germline (reference sequence). The CDR3 sequence is 16 residues long. Trimming removed 2 bases from V and 5 bases from J, with 18 bases in between. The CDR3 sequence: CASSFLNPRVGDTQYF. CDR3 nucleotide sequence: TGTGCCAGCAGCTTTCTTAACCCGAGGGTTGGAGATACGCAGTATTTT.

The chain's CDR3 is CASSEEGERGEAFF. The CDR3 DNA sequence: TGTGCCAGCAGTGAAGAGGGGGAACGGGGGGAAGCTTTCTTT. V and J are TRBV7-3 and TRBJ1-1, with D perhaps matching TRBD1 (6 bases). The ends were cut back, 6 bases at V and 8 bases at J, with 19 bases in the middle. The V gene's germline CDR1 is SGHTA and CDR2 FQGTGA. This CDR3 comprises 14 residues.

The chain recombines TRBV7-9 with TRBJ1-2; 8 positions agree with TRBD1. This CDR3 has 15 residues. The V gene end was trimmed by 6 bases and the J gene end by 3 bases; junction bases not matched to a gene: 9. Germline CDR1 SEHNR, CDR2 FQNEAQ (reference sequence). CDR3: CASRFAGGADYGYTF. CDR3 nucleotides: TGTGCCAGCAGGTTCGCAGGGGGCGCCGACTATGGCTACACCTTC.

To note about this clonotype: Since no conserved phenylalanine or tryptophan closes the CDR3, a read error is the likely cause. The chain is built from TRBV2 and TRBJ1-2; tentatively, D is TRBD1 (5 bases). The CDR3 runs 16 residues. V was trimmed by 6 bases and J by 5 bases, leaving 22 bases between them. Germline CDR1 and CDR2: SNHLY and FYNNEI. Here the CDR3 reads CASRERGRGLEYGYTG. Here the CDR3 DNA reads TGTGCCAGCAGGGAACGGGGCAGAGGCTTGGAGTATGGCTACACCGGC.

This chain connects TRBV7-9 to TRBJ1-1; no reliable D call. The CDR3 spans 15 residues. Germline assignment: CDR1 SEHNR and CDR2 FQNEAQ (reference sequence). V lost 3 bases and J 13 bases, leaving 24 bases between the germline ends. The CDR3 loop is CASSLNLRANTEYFF. Written as DNA, the CDR3 is TGTGCCAGCAGCTTGAATCTGAGAGCGAACACTGAATATTTCTTT.

In its sample, this clonotype was seen a few times. V gene TRBV25-1 combines with J gene TRBJ2-7; D unclear. This CDR3 comprises 14 residues. From germline, CDR1 is MGHDK and CDR2 SYGVNS. V shed 4 bases and J shed 0 bases, with 10 bases lying between them. CDR3 nucleotides: TGTGCCAGCAGTGGACGGACGAACTCCTACGAGCAGTACTTC. Its protein is CASSGRTNSYEQYF.

This chain uses TRBV11-1 with TRBJ2-3, with 8 bases aligning to TRBD2. The germline V gene encodes CDR1 SGHAT and CDR2 FQDESV (reference sequence). This CDR3 comprises 15 residues. Unmatched junction bases numbered 3, after V lost 2 bases and J lost 2 bases. CDR3 sequence: CASSLSGGPTDTQYF. The CDR3 DNA reads as TGTGCCAGCAGCTTATCGGGGGGGCCCACAGATACGCAGTATTTT.

This chain joins TRBV7-7 and TRBJ2-1; the match to TRBD2 covers 12 bases. V was pared by 5 bases and J by 12 bases, with 14 bases of the junction left unmatched. Germline V gene lookup returns CDR1 SSHAT and CDR2 FNYEAQ (reference sequence). The CDR3 is 16 residues long. CDR3 amino acids: CASSPELAGGRDTQFF. The CDR3 region has the DNA TGTGCCAGCAGCCCTGAGCTAGCGGGGGGGCGCGATACGCAGTTCTTC.

The chain uses TRBV7-9 and TRBJ2-3, with TRBD2 identical over 7 bases. CDR1 and CDR2 from the germline V gene are SEHNR and FQNEAQ (reference sequence). This CDR3 has 16 amino acids. V was pared by 5 bases and J by 9 bases, with 17 bases of the junction left unmatched. CDR3 DNA: TGTGCCAGCAGCCCTGGGGGGGGTGGTTACACCTACACGCAGTATTTT. This gives the protein CASSPGGGGYTYTQYF.

This chain connects TRBV15 to TRBJ2-7; D is possibly TRBD1 (6 bases). The DNA end favors TRBJ2-1, so the J call may be wrong. This CDR3 spans 15 amino acids. Looked up from germline, CDR1 is LNHNV and CDR2 is YYDKDF (reference sequence). The CDR3 DNA reads TGTGCCACCAGCAGAGTTAGACAGGTGCGCTACGAGCAGTTCTTC. Translating it yields CATSRVRQVRYEQFF.

In its sample, this clonotype was seen once. The chain is built from TRBV7-2 and TRBJ2-3, with 13 bases aligning to TRBD2. The V and J ends lost 6 bases and 4 bases, in that order; junction bases with no gene match: 13. The CDR3 runs 18 residues. Per the germline V gene, CDR1 is SGHTA and CDR2 is FQGNSA. CDR3 loop: CASSPVRLAGGGADTQYF. The CDR3 region has the DNA TGTGCCAGCAGTCCAGTAAGACTAGCGGGGGGAGGGGCAGATACGCAGTATTTT.

Note on this clonotype: No DNA is shown, since the ends of the CDR3 on it are uncertain; the CDR3 is the one TCRdb lists. J is TRBJ2-1 and V is TRBV7-6; TRBD1, the table's D call, lacks a check against the DNA. The CDR3 numbers 16 amino acids, ends counted. Germline V lookup: CDR1 SGHVS, CDR2 FNYEAQ. The CDR3 spells CAVLGGAETQYFGQFF.

Turning to this clonotype: One end of the junction is discordant with germline, which a read error may explain. This chain joins TRBV7-2 and TRBJ2-3; D perhaps matches TRBD2 (6 bases). There are 14 residues in the CDR3. The V gene's germline CDR1 is SGHTA and CDR2 FQGNSA. The CDR3, as DNA: TGTGCCACACAAAACGCCGGAGGGTATGGCTACACCTTCTTT. Translated: CATQNAGGYGYTFF.

Comment on this clonotype: The missing conserved phenylalanine or tryptophan at the end of this CDR3 makes a read error likely. No DNA is shown, since the ends of the CDR3 on it are uncertain; the CDR3 is the one TCRdb lists. The V gene is TRBV2, the J gene TRBJ1-2. Germline loops: CDR1 SNHLY, CDR2 FYNNEI. The CDR3 is 15 residues long, ends included. CDR3 in amino acids: CASSVAADAHYVYTG.

This chain connects TRBV9 to TRBJ2-1, with 10 nucleotides matching TRBD2. Germline CDR1 SGDLS, CDR2 YYNGEE. CDR3 length: 17 amino acids. J gave up 5 bases and V 4 bases, and 12 bases lay outside the gene matches. The CDR3, as DNA: TGTGCCAGCAGCTTCCGACGGACTAGCGGACCTAACAATGAGCAGTTCTTC. Translation gives CASSFRRTSGPNNEQFF. Drawing the rest from reference TRBV9 and TRBJ2-1, the complete variable domain is DSGVTQTPKHLITATGQRVTLRCSPRSGDLSVYWYQQSLDQGLQFLIQYYNGEERAKGNILERFSAQQFPDLHSELNLSSLELGDSALYFCASSFRRTSGPNNEQFFGPGTRLTVL.

V and J are TRBV7-6 and TRBJ1-2; D might be TRBD1 (6 bases). The germline gives CDR1 SGHVS, CDR2 FNYEAQ. Trimming left V 4 bases short and J 10 bases short, with 25 bases between. CDR3 length equals 16 residues. The CDR3 here is CASSSDRNNSPLHYTF. The CDR3 coding sequence is TGTGCCAGCAGCTCGGACAGAAATAATTCACCCCTCCACTACACCTTC.

The rearrangement uses TRBV9 and TRBJ2-7; D might be TRBD1 (5 bases). Germline values: CDR1 SGDLS, CDR2 YYNGEE. V shed 3 bases and J shed 1 base, with 23 bases lying between them. This CDR3 has 18 residues. CDR3 loop: CASSAQTAGTEASYEQYV. The CDR3 DNA sequence: TGTGCCAGCAGCGCCCAGACAGCTGGCACTGAAGCTTCCTACGAGCAGTACGTC.

The chain joins TRBV2 to TRBJ1-6; no reliable D call. The V end lost 8 bases, the J end lost 5 bases, and 16 bases lay between the germline ends. Germline CDR1 and CDR2: SNHLY and FYNNEI. The CDR3 is made up of 15 amino acids. The CDR3 is CASFPGRDHNSPLHF. CDR3 bases: TGTGCCAGCTTTCCTGGGCGAGATCATAATTCACCCCTCCACTTT.

The V and J genes are TRBV2 and TRBJ1-2; D might be TRBD1 (5 bases). Per the germline V gene, CDR1 is SNHLY and CDR2 is FYNNEI. Trimming took off 6 bases at V and 14 bases at J, with 28 bases between the two ends. The CDR3 spans 15 residues. The CDR3 region has the DNA TGTGCCAGCAGGGGGGGTGGCACAGCTACCCAGTATTATACCTTC. This translates into CASRGGGTATQYYTF.

For this clonotype: One end of the junction fails to match germline, which may point to a read error. The rearrangement joins TRBV7-7 to TRBJ1-5; TRBD1 is a possible D gene (5 bases). The germline gives CDR1 SSHAT, CDR2 FNYEAQ (reference sequence). The CDR3 has 13 residues. CDR3 in DNA: TGTGCCAGCAGCTTTACGACGGGGCGGGGCCAGCCTTTT. It encodes CASSFTTGRGQPF.